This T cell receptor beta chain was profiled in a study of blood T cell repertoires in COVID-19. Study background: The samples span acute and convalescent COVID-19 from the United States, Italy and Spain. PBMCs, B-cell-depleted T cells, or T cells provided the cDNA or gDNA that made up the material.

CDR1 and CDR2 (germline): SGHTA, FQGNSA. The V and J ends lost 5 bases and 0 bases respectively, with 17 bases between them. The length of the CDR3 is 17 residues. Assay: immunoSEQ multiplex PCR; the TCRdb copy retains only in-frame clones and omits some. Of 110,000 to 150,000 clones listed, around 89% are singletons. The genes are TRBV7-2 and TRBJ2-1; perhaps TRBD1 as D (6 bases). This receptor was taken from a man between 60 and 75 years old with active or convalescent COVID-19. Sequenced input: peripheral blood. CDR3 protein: CASSPRQAQLSYNEQFF. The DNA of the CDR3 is TGTGCCAGCAGCCCACGACAGGCTCAACTCTCCTACAATGAGCAGTTCTTC. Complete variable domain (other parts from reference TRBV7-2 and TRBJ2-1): GAGVSQSPSNKVTEKGKDVELRCDPISGHTALYWYRQSLGQGLEFLIYFQGNSAPDKSGLPSDRFSAERTGGSVSTLTIQRTQQEDSAVYLCASSPRQAQLSYNEQFFGPGTRLTVL.